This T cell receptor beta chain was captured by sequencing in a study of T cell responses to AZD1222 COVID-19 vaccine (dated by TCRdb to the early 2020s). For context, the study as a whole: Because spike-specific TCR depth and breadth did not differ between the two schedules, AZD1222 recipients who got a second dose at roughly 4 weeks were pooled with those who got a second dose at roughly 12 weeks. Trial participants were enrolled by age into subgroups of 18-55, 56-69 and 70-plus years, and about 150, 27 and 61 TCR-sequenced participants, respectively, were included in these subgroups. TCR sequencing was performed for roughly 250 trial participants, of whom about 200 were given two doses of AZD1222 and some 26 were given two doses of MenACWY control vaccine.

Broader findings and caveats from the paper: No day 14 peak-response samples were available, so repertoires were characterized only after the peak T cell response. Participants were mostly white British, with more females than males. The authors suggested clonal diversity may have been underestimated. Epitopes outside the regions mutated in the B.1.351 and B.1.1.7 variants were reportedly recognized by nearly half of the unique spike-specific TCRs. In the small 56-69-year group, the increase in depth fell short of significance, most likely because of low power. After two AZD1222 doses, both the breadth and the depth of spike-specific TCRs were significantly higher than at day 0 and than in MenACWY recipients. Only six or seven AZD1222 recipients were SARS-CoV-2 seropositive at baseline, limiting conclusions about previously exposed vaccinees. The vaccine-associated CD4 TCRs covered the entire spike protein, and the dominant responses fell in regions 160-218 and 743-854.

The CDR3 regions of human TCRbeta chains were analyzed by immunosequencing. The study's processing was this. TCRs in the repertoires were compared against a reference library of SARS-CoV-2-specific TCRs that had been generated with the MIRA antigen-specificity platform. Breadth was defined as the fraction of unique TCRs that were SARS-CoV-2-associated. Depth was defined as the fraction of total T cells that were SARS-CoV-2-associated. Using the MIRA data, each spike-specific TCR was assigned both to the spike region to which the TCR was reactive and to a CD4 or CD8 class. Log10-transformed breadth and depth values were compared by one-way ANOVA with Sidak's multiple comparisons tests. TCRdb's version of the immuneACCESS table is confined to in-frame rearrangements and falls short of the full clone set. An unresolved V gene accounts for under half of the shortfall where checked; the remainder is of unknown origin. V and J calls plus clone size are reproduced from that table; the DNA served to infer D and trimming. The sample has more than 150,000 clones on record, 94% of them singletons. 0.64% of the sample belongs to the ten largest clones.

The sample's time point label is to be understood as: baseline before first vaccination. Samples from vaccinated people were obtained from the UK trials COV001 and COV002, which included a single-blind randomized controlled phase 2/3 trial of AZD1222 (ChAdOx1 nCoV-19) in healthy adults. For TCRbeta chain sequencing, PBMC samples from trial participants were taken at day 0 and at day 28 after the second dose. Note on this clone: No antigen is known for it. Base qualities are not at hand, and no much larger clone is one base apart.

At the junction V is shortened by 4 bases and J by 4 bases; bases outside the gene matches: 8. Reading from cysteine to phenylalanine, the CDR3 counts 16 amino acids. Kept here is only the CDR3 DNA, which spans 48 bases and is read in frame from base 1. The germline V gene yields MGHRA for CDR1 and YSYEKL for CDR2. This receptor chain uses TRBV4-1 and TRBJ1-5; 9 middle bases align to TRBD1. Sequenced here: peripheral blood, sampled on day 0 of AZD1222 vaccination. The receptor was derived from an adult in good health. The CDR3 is CASSPEGTGRNQPQHF. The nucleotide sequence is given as TGCGCCAGCAGCCCAGAGGGGACAGGGCGTAATCAGCCCCAGCATTTT.